These T cell receptor beta chains were read from a single sample in a study of blood T cell repertoires in COVID-19. Assay used: immunoSEQ multiplex PCR; TCRdb lists only in-frame clones, some missing. The table shows about 15,000 clones, with around 80% occurring only once. Sequencing was done on a sample of peripheral blood. Receptor source: a woman in her fifties or sixties with active or convalescent COVID-19. CDR3s include the opening cysteine and the closing phenylalanine or tryptophan. A D gene is named only where the DNA matches it firmly.

cdr3_length	d_call	v_call	j_call	cdr3_aa
13	-	TRBV10-3	TRBJ1-1	CAIKADWNTEAFF
16	-	TRBV4-2	TRBJ2-7	CASSQSIAESSYEQYF
13	-	TRBV24-1	TRBJ2-1	CATGLSGGNEQFF
14	-	TRBV28	TRBJ2-7	CASSFNRVSYEQYF
14	TRBD1	TRBV6-5	TRBJ1-5	CASSYDRANQPQHF
13	-	TRBV9	TRBJ2-2	CASSFGSGGELFF
15	TRBD1	TRBV6-5	TRBJ2-1	CASSYLGTGFGEQFF
15	TRBD1	TRBV25-1	TRBJ1-1	CATADREGVRAEAFF
12	-	TRBV28	TRBJ2-1	CACGRSYNEQFF
15	-	TRBV10-3	TRBJ2-1	CAISATGWRENEQFF
13	-	TRBV12-3/TRBV12-4	TRBJ1-1	CASNPTENTEAFF
16	TRBD1	TRBV24-1	TRBJ2-2	CATSDPGQANTGELFF
17	TRBD1	TRBV28	TRBJ2-7	CASKPSGQPVSTYEQYF
17	TRBD2	TRBV7-2	TRBJ2-1	CASSLVSASGFYNEQFF
13	TRBD1	TRBV7-9	TRBJ1-2	CATAWTGKGGYTF
14	-	TRBV5-1	TRBJ2-7	CASSLVPGSYEQYF
15	TRBD1	TRBV6-1	TRBJ1-5	CASSETDRVPSPQHF
14	-	TRBV27	TRBJ2-7	CASTRGAGPYEQYF
14	TRBD1	TRBV5-4	TRBJ1-4	CASSLGDRAEKLFF
15	TRBD1	TRBV10-3	TRBJ1-3	CAITEGQGVRNTIYF
18	TRBD2	TRBV9	TRBJ2-2	CASSVSGLAGLYGGELFF
16	TRBD2	TRBV18	TRBJ2-3	CASSPQEAGGVDTQYF
16	TRBD1	TRBV7-9	TRBJ1-2	CASSSYRDRGYYGYTF
16	TRBD2	TRBV4-2	TRBJ2-5	CASSQQKAGGMETQYF
13	-	TRBV28	TRBJ2-7	CASSLMSSYEQYF
16	-	TRBV9	TRBJ2-3	CASSVVPRGSTDTQYF
16	TRBD2	TRBV2	TRBJ2-3	CASSEELAENTDTQYF
13	-	TRBV2	TRBJ2-1	CASRSSAYNEQFF
14	-	TRBV5-4	TRBJ1-2	CASSLGSEFYGYTF
14	-	TRBV21-1	TRBJ1-5	CASRRTEKGEPQHF
15	TRBD2	TRBV27	TRBJ2-3	CASRLAGMRTDTQYF
16	TRBD2	TRBV5-1	TRBJ2-1	CASSLSSGRVYNEQFF
15	TRBD2	TRBV24-1	TRBJ2-1	CATSEILAGRDEQFF
14	-	TRBV5-4	TRBJ2-7	CASSLAGRGYEQYF
15	-	TRBV28	TRBJ2-4	CASSMAGLAKNIQYF
16	TRBD2	TRBV10-1	TRBJ2-1	CASSPRLAEPYNEQFF
13	TRBD1	TRBV7-9	TRBJ1-5	CASSLTGDQPQHF
15	-	TRBV11-2	TRBJ2-3	CASSPNEGGTDTQYF
13	-	TRBV6-4	TRBJ1-1	CASKSPGGTEAFF
12	-	TRBV18	TRBJ2-3	CASSPAGDTQYF
16	TRBD1	TRBV7-6	TRBJ2-1	CASSPSVDREFVEQFF
14	-	TRBV7-3	TRBJ2-7	CASSLQTGKDEQYF
14	-	TRBV14	TRBJ2-7	CASSTAGFNYEQYF
12	TRBD1	TRBV6-5	TRBJ2-5	CATSQGYETQYF
15	-	TRBV21-1	TRBJ1-1	CASSKGSRRNTEAFF
15	TRBD2	TRBV29-1	TRBJ2-7	CSVGLLAGGRNEQYF
17	TRBD1	TRBV3-1/TRBV3-2	TRBJ1-3	CASSQDRGQGTGNTIYF
12	TRBD2	TRBV10-3	TRBJ2-1	CKPGLADNEQFF
15	-	TRBV4-1	TRBJ2-7	CASSQVSQELYEQYF
16	TRBD1	TRBV9	TRBJ1-1	CASRAGTGIRNTEAFF
8	-	TRBV21-1	TRBJ1-4	CASTKTVF